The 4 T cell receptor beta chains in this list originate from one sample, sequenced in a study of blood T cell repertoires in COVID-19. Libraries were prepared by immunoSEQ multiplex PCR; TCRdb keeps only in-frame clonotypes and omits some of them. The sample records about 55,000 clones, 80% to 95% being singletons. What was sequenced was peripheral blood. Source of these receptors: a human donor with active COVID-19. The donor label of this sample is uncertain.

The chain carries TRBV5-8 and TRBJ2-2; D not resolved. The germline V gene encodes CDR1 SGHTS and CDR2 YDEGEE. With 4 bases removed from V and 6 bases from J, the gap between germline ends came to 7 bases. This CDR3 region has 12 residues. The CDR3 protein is CASSPLAGELFF. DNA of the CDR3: TGTGCCAGCAGCCCACTCGCCGGGGAGCTGTTTTTT. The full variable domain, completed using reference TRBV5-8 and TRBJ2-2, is EAGVTQSPTHLIKTRGQQATLRCSPISGHTSVYWYQQALGLGLQFLLWYDEGEERNRGNFPPRFSGRQFPNYSSELNVNALELEDSALYLCASSPLAGELFFGEGSRLTVL.

In nucleotides, the CDR3 is TGTGCCAGCAGCCAGGACAGTTATAACACTGAAGCTTTCTTT. The encoded protein is CASSQDSYNTEAFF. The chain is built from TRBV4-2 and TRBJ1-1, with D perhaps matching TRBD1 (6 bases). V lost 3 bases and J lost 2, with 10 bases in between. Germline V gene sequence: CDR1 LGHNA, CDR2 YNFKEQ. The CDR3 sequence is 14 residues long.

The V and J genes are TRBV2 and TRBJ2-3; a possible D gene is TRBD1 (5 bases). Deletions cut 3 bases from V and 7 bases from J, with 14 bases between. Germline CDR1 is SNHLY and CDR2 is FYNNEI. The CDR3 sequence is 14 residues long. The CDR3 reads CASSDWGRRYTQYF. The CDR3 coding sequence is TGTGCCAGCAGTGACTGGGGCAGGCGATATACGCAGTATTTT.

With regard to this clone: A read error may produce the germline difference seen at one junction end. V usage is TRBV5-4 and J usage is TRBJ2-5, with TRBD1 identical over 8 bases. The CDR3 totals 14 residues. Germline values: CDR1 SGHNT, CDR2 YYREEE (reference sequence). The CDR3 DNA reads TGTGTCAGCAGCGCGGACAGGGCCCAAGAGACCCAGTACTTC. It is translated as CVSSADRAQETQYF. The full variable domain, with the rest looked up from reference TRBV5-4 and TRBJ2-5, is ETGVTQSPTHLIKTRGQQVTLRCSSQSGHNTVSWYQQALGQGPQFIFQYYREEENGRGNFPPRFSGLQFPNYSSELNVNALELDDSALYLCVSSADRAQETQYFGPGTRLLVL.